A single sample is the source of the 7 T cell receptor beta chains below, sequenced in a study of blood T cells in healthy people across ages. It was with a sample-barcoded 5' primer and a J-beta primer mix that a second PCR of roughly 7 to 12 cycles was run. TCRdb redid the calling of the 5' RACE reads with MiXCR, one entry per CDR3 protein. The table lists over 950,000 distinct CDR3 sequences, roughly two fifths of them singletons. Sequenced material: blood. These receptors were collected from a man aged 18 to 35 in good health.

A remark on this clonotype: Germline is not matched at one junction end, which may reflect a read error. The V and J genes are TRBV20-1 and TRBJ2-1, with 12 bases aligning to TRBD2. CDR3 length equals 14 residues. Germline V gene sequence: CDR1 DFQATT, CDR2 SNEGSKA (reference sequence). The CDR3 here is CSAGEGLAGNEQFF. The CDR3 DNA reads as TGCAGTGCTGGAGAGGGACTAGCGGGCAATGAGCAGTTCTTC.

The chain is built from TRBV7-6 and TRBJ2-7; 9 bases are a match to TRBD2. This CDR3 region has 15 residues. After removal of 1 base from V and 4 bases from J, the junction contained 5 bases not matched to a gene. Germline loops: CDR1 SGHVS, CDR2 FNYEAQ. In nucleotides, the CDR3 is TGTGCCAGCAGCTTAGAGGCTAGCGGGGTTTACGAGCAGTACTTC. Translated: CASSLEASGVYEQYF. Drawing the rest from reference TRBV7-6 and TRBJ2-7, the complete variable domain is GAGVSQSPRYKVTKRGQDVALRCDPISGHVSLYWYRQALGQGPEFLTYFNYEAQQDKSGLPNDRFSAERPEGSISTLTIQRTEQRDSAMYRCASSLEASGVYEQYFGPGTRLTVT.

The chain joins TRBV6-5 to TRBJ1-6, with 7 bases that match TRBD1. The CDR3 runs to 17 residues. The trim removed 4 bases at V and 4 bases at J, leaving 10 bases unmatched. The germline V gene has CDR1 MNHEY and CDR2 SVGAGI. CDR3 coding DNA: TGTGCCAGCAGTTTAGGGACAGCCCTGGAGTATAATTCACCCCTCCACTTT. Residues: CASSLGTALEYNSPLHF.

This chain links TRBV4-1 with TRBJ1-5; D gene unclear. V was shortened by 2 bases and J by 3 bases, with 14 bases between the two germline ends. The CDR3 contains 16 residues. Germline V gives CDR1 MGHRA, CDR2 YSYEKL. In nucleotides, the CDR3 is TGCGCCAGCAGCCAATATCCCGGGGAAGACAATCAGCCCCAGCATTTT. This translates into CASSQYPGEDNQPQHF.

The chain has TRBV7-2 and TRBJ2-7; weak D call: TRBD1 (7 bases). This CDR3 comprises 16 residues. Germline CDR1 is SGHTA and CDR2 is FQGNSA. Trimming stripped 1 base from V and 0 bases from J, with 13 bases between. The CDR3 region has the DNA TGTGCCAGCAGCTTAGGACTAGGGACAGTCTCCTACGAGCAGTACTTC. Amino acid sequence: CASSLGLGTVSYEQYF. The variable domain in full, completed from reference TRBV7-2 and TRBJ2-7, reads GAGVSQSPSNKVTEKGKDVELRCDPISGHTALYWYRQSLGQGLEFLIYFQGNSAPDKSGLPSDRFSAERTGGSVSTLTIQRTQQEDSAVYLCASSLGLGTVSYEQYFGPGTRLTVT.

In its sample, this clonotype was seen a few times. The J gene is TRBJ1-2, the V gene TRBV25-1; D uncertain. Trimming stripped 3 bases from V and 2 bases from J, with 10 bases between. The length of the CDR3 is 14 residues. The germline CDR1 and CDR2 sequences are MGHDK and SYGVNS. The CDR3 here is CASSDLIGNYGYTF. In DNA, the CDR3 is TGTGCCAGCAGTGACTTGATAGGGAACTATGGCTACACCTTC.

This chain connects TRBV10-3 to TRBJ2-7; 9 nucleotides align to TRBD1. From germline, CDR1 is ENHRY and CDR2 SYGVKD. CDR3 length: 14 residues. V lost 4 bases to trimming and J lost 0 bases; unmatched junction nucleotides: 1. The CDR3 loop is CAISVGQGSYEQYF. As DNA, the CDR3 is TGTGCCATCAGTGTGGGACAGGGCTCCTACGAGCAGTACTTC.